The entry that follows covers one TCR beta chain sequence. Its antigen is currently unknown. TCRdb reanalysed the reads using MiXCR and keeps one entry per CDR3 protein. The table records fewer than 1,000,000 distinct CDR3 sequences, around 30% of them present only once. The data stem from a study of T cell repertoires in cytomegalovirus infection. Study context: It can be stated that public TCR beta signatures indicated CMV infection as well as a matching HLA type. General observations from the study: HLA-C-restricted TCR beta clonotypes specific for CMV led the ex vivo response.

The clonotype was recovered from a human donor in good health (CMV status not recorded). Some clones in this sample may be carry-over from other donors' samples. The starting material was cultured CD8+ T cells from PBMCs, obtained from culture after CMV antigen stimulation.

CDR3 amino acids: CASSNPGVEKLFF. CDR3 DNA sequence: TGTGCCAGCAGTAACCCAGGGGTTGAAAAACTGTTTTTT. This chain joins TRBV6-6 and TRBJ1-4, with D maybe TRBD1 (6 bases). This CDR3 has 13 amino acids. The ends were cut back, 5 bases at V and 7 bases at J, with 11 bases in the middle. Germline CDR1 reads MNHNY; CDR2 reads SVGAGI (reference sequence).